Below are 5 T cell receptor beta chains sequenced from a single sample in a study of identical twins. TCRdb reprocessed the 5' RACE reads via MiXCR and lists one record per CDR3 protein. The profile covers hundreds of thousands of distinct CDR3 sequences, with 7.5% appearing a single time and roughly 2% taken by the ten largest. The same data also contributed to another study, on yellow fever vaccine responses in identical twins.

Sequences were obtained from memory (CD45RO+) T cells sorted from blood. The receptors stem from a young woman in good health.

CDR3: CSESLRGTDTQYF. In DNA, the CDR3 is TGCAGTGAATCCTTGAGGGGCACAGATACGCAGTATTTT. The V call is TRBV20-1, the J call TRBJ2-3; D may be TRBD2 (5 bases). CDR3 length: 13 residues. V shed 7 bases and J shed 1 base, with 12 bases lying between them. Germline CDR1 is DFQATT and CDR2 is SNEGSKA (reference sequence).

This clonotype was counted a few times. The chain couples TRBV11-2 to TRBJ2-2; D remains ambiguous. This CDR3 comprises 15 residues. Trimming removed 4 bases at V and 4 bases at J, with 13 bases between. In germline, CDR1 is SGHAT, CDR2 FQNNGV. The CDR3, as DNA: TGTGCCAGCAGCTCGGCCACTCTTAGCACCGGGGAGCTGTTTTTT. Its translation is CASSSATLSTGELFF.

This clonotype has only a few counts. In DNA, the CDR3 is TGTGCCAGCAGTTCGGGACGGATAGACACTGAAGCTTTCTTT. Translating gives CASSSGRIDTEAFF. The chain combines TRBV12-3 or TRBV12-4 with TRBJ1-1; a weak D match, TRBD1 (5 bases). CDR3 length: 14 residues. Trimming cost V 4 bases and J 3 bases, with 12 bases left between them.

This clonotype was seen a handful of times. CDR3 DNA: TGTGCCAGCAGTCGCCCTAGCGGGGGGGACTCTGGGGCCAACGTCCTGACTTTC. Its translation: CASSRPSGGDSGANVLTF. The V and J genes are TRBV11-2 and TRBJ2-6; 12 bases fit TRBD2. This CDR3 comprises 18 residues. With 6 bases clipped from V and 0 bases from J, the junction kept 6 bases outside the gene matches. Germline lookup yields CDR1 SGHAT and CDR2 FQNNGV.

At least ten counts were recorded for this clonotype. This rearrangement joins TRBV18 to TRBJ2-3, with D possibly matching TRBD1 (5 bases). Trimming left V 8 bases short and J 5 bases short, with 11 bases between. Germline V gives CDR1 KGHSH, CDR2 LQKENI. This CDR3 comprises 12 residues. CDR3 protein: CASSPQGDTQYF. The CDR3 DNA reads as TGTGCCAGCAGTCCCCAGGGAGATACGCAGTATTTT.